This TCR beta chain was observed in a study of blood T cell repertoires in COVID-19. Study in general: The samples span acute and convalescent COVID-19 from the United States, Italy and Spain.

This CDR3 has 17 residues. V was clipped by 3 bases and J by 1 base, with 19 bases between them. The germline V gene encodes CDR1 SGDLS and CDR2 YYNGEE. Seattle patient enrollment occurred during active infection, with longitudinal follow-up thereafter. Original processing methods: Reference gene primer amplification yielded estimated nucleated cell counts. Assay: immunoSEQ multiplex PCR; the TCRdb copy retains only in-frame clones and omits some. V, J and clone size derive from that table, while D and trimming were established from the DNA sequence. Counted here are about 530,000 clones, approximately 88% occurring once; the ten biggest clones make up under 8.5%.

The V call is TRBV9, the J call TRBJ1-1; D is unresolved. This clonotype was obtained from a woman in her forties or fifties with COVID-19, enrolled during active disease. The sequenced sample consisted of peripheral blood. This chain's CDR3 is CASSGNPQGSQNTEAFF. The DNA for the CDR3 is TGTGCCAGCAGCGGGAACCCCCAAGGGAGCCAGAACACTGAAGCTTTCTTT.